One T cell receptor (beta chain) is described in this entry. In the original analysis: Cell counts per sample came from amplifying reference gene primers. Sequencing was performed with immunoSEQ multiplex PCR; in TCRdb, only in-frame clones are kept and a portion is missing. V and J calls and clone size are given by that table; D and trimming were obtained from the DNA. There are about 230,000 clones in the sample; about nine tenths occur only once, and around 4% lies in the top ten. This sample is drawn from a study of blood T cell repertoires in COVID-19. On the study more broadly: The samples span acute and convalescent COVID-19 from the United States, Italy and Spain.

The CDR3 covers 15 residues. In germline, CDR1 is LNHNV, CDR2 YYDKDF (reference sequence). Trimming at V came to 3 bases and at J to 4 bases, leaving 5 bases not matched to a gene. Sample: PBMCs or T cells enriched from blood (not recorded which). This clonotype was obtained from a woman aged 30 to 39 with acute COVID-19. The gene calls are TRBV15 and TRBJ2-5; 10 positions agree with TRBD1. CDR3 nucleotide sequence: TGTGCCACCAGCAGGGACCGGGACAGGGGAGAGACCCAGTACTTC. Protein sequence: CATSRDRDRGETQYF.